The 12 T cell receptor beta chains below come from one sample, sequenced in a study of OX40 agonist ivuxolimab in advanced cancers. The table came from immunoSEQ multiplex PCR; TCRdb's copy has only in-frame clones and leaves some out. The sample consists of tens of thousands of clones, 84% of them appearing once. Here the sequenced sample was CD4+ or CD8+ T cells sorted from blood, taken in a trial of the OX40 agonist ivuxolimab. Source of these receptors: an adult with an advanced solid tumor such as melanoma, head and neck, liver or kidney cancer.

V is TRBV6-5 and J is TRBJ1-1; D might be TRBD1 (5 bases). This CDR3 region has 13 residues. In germline, CDR1 is MNHEY, CDR2 SVGAGI. V was clipped by 8 bases and J by 4 bases, with 14 bases between them. CDR3: CASRGPTGTEAFF. The CDR3 DNA follows: TGTGCCAGCCGGGGACCCACAGGCACTGAAGCTTTCTTT.

The chain employs TRBV7-9 and TRBJ1-6; D is possibly TRBD1 (6 bases). The germline CDR1 and CDR2 sequences are SEHNR and FQNEAQ (reference sequence). The length of the CDR3 is 18 residues. Trimming left V 1 base short and J 8 bases short, with 21 bases between. The CDR3 sequence is CASSLGFPRGKGDSPLHF. The CDR3 nucleotides are TGTGCCAGCAGCTTAGGATTTCCCAGGGGTAAGGGGGATTCACCCCTCCACTTT.

The chain has TRBV11-3 and TRBJ2-5, with TRBD2 matching over 7 bases. J lost 2 bases, V lost 0 bases, and 3 bases had no gene match. Germline CDR1 reads SGHNT; CDR2 reads YENEEA. CDR3 size: 15 residues. The CDR3 region is CASSLDRTRQETQYF. The CDR3, as DNA: TGTGCCAGCAGCTTAGATCGGACTAGACAAGAGACCCAGTACTTC.

The CDR3 sequence: CAWTAGPNEKLFF. CDR3 nucleotides: TGTGCCTGGACGGCAGGCCCCAATGAAAAACTGTTTTTT. This sequence joins TRBV30 and TRBJ1-4; D unresolved. The CDR3 has 13 amino acids. Germline loops: CDR1 GTSNPN, CDR2 SVGIG (reference sequence). The V end was cut by 4 bases, the J end by 5 bases, with 11 bases between. Combining the CDR3 with reference TRBV30 and TRBJ1-4 gives the whole variable domain SQTIHQWPATLVQPVGSPLSLECTVEGTSNPNLYWYRQAAGRGLQLLFYSVGIGQISSEVPQNLSASRPQDRQFILSSKKLLLSDSGFYLCAWTAGPNEKLFFGSGTQLSVL.

V gene TRBV19 combines with J gene TRBJ1-2, with D perhaps matching TRBD1 (5 bases). This CDR3 is built from 14 residues. V lost 3 bases and J lost 0, with 8 bases in between. CDR1 is LNHDA, CDR2 SQIVND, per germline (reference sequence). CDR3 DNA sequence: TGTGCCAGTAGTATGTTACAGGCTAACTATGGCTACACCTTC. This encodes CASSMLQANYGYTF.

This clone was counted a single time. The chain carries TRBV11-2 and TRBJ1-1; 8 nucleotides align to TRBD1. The ends lost 6 bases at V and 1 base at J; junction bases unmatched: 10. CDR1 SGHAT and CDR2 FQNNGV come from the germline V gene. The CDR3 loop spans 16 amino acids. CDR3 loop: CASRLRLRGPNTEAFF. The DNA of the CDR3 is TGTGCCAGCAGACTGCGTCTCAGGGGGCCGAACACTGAAGCTTTCTTT.

This clone was counted between two and nine times. The rearrangement links TRBV15 to TRBJ2-2; weak D call: TRBD1 (6 bases). The CDR3 totals 15 residues. Germline CDR1 and CDR2: LNHNV and YYDKDF (reference sequence). The V end lost 6 bases, the J end lost 8 bases, and 19 bases lay between the germline ends. CDR3 in DNA: TGTGCCACCAGACCTCCGGGACAAGCGTCGGGGGAGCTGTTTTTT. This codes for CATRPPGQASGELFF. Looking up the rest from reference TRBV15 and TRBJ2-2 gives the full variable domain: DAMVIQNPRYQVTQFGKPVTLSCSQTLNHNVMYWYQQKSSQAPKLLFHYYDKDFNNEADTPDNFQSRRPNTSFCFLDIRSPGLGDTAMYLCATRPPGQASGELFFGEGSRLTVL.

The chain recombines TRBV6-5 with TRBJ1-3; D not certain. V shed 2 bases and J shed 1 base, with 6 bases lying between them. The CDR3 spans 14 residues. Per the germline V gene, CDR1 is MNHEY and CDR2 is SVGAGI. CDR3 region: CASSYGRSGNTIYF. The CDR3 DNA follows: TGTGCCAGCAGTTACGGGCGGTCTGGAAACACCATATATTTT.

This clone was counted only a few times. This chain connects TRBV11-2 to TRBJ2-1; D possibly matches TRBD1 or TRBD2 (5 bases each). The CDR3 runs to 14 residues. Germline values: CDR1 SGHAT, CDR2 FQNNGV. V gave up 2 bases and J gave up 2 bases, with 7 bases separating them. This chain's CDR3 is CASSLSGPYNEQFF. The CDR3 DNA is TGTGCCAGCAGCTTATCGGGACCCTACAATGAGCAGTTCTTC. The whole variable domain, filled in from reference TRBV11-2 and TRBJ2-1, reads EAGVAQSPRYKIIEKRQSVAFWCNPISGHATLYWYQQILGQGPKLLIQFQNNGVVDDSQLPKDRFSAERLKGVDSTLKIQPAKLEDSAVYLCASSLSGPYNEQFFGPGTRLTVL.

In DNA, the CDR3 is TGTGCCACCGCGGGACAGAGCAATCAGCCCCAGCATTTT. It specifies CATAGQSNQPQHF. This chain uses TRBV10-3 with TRBJ1-5, with TRBD1 identical over 7 bases. The CDR3 spans 13 residues. Germline V gene sequence: CDR1 ENHRY, CDR2 SYGVKD. With 10 bases clipped from V and 1 base from J, the junction kept 4 bases outside the gene matches.

This chain joins TRBV6-6 and TRBJ2-7, with D tentatively TRBD2 (6 bases). CDR3 length: 15 residues. V lost 6 bases and J lost 2, with 17 bases in between. Per germline, CDR1 MNHNY and CDR2 SVGAGI (reference sequence). The CDR3 protein is CASREREAGAYEQYF. CDR3 coding DNA: TGTGCCAGCAGGGAGAGGGAGGCAGGCGCCTACGAGCAGTACTTC.

The V and J genes are TRBV5-4 and TRBJ2-2; tentatively, D is TRBD2 (6 bases). The CDR3 sequence is 16 residues long. V lost 0 bases to trimming and J lost 6 bases, with 15 bases between them. Germline V gene sequence: CDR1 SGHNT, CDR2 YYREEE (reference sequence). The CDR3 DNA is TGTGCCAGCAGCTTGGAACCTAGCGAGCGCTCCGGGGAGCTGTTTTTT. Its translation: CASSLEPSERSGELFF.